Each of the 3 T cell receptor beta chains below was sequenced from the same sample in a study of T cell repertoires in cytomegalovirus infection. Antigens for these TCRs are unknown. MiXCR was run by TCRdb on the reads, yielding one entry per CDR3 protein. The profile shows around 500,000 distinct CDR3 sequences, approximately 46% of them singletons. Sequencing was performed on cultured PBMCs, taken from culture after CMV antigen stimulation. The receptors originated from a human donor in good health (CMV status not recorded). Some clones in this sample may be carry-over from other donors' samples.

The chain combines TRBV6-2 or TRBV6-3 with TRBJ2-4; 9 bases align to TRBD2. The CDR3 length is 15 residues. The trim removed 6 bases at V and 3 bases at J, leaving 6 bases unmatched. CDR1 MNHEY and CDR2 SVGEGT come from the germline V gene. CDR3 sequence: CASRLAGADKNIQYF. The CDR3 DNA follows: TGTGCCAGCAGATTAGCGGGAGCGGACAAAAACATTCAGTACTTC.

This chain links TRBV20-1 with TRBJ1-1; maybe TRBD1 (5 bases). Trimming took 3 bases from V and 0 from J, leaving 17 bases between them. This CDR3 comprises 16 residues. CDR1 is DFQATT and CDR2 is SNEGSKA in the germline V gene (reference sequence). CDR3 bases: TGCAGTGCTAGGGGCTTAAGACAGACCATGAACACTGAAGCTTTCTTT. Its translation: CSARGLRQTMNTEAFF.

Of note for this clonotype: A much larger clone differs by one base, so this may be a read error. J is TRBJ2-2 and V is TRBV7-2; D is uncertain. Trimming pared 7 bases from V and 9 bases from J, leaving 15 bases between. CDR1 and CDR2 (germline): SGHTA, FQGNSA. The CDR3 is made up of 13 amino acids. CDR3 coding DNA: TGTGCCAGCACACCTAGGCGGACCCGGGAGCTGTTTTTT. It codes for CASTPRRTRELFF.